This T cell receptor (beta chain) comes out of a study of PD-L1 blockade in urothelial cancer. Study-wide points: Blood clones associated with the tumor expanded more at 3 weeks in durable-benefit patients.

The templates were synthetic TCR analogs, and they were spiked into each PCR. Produced via immunoSEQ multiplex PCR; TCRdb's table is partial and in-frame only. The sample has 45,000 to 50,000 clones, around 79% seen once. Indicated time point: pretreatment peripheral blood. Germline assignment: CDR1 DFQATT and CDR2 SNEGSKA (reference sequence). The CDR3 loop spans 11 amino acids. With 8 bases removed from V and 3 bases from J, the gap between germline ends came to 11 bases. Details on this clone: Antigen: not known.

The V call is TRBV20-1, the J call TRBJ2-7; possible D gene TRBD2, 5 bases. This clonotype was obtained from a man between 65 and 85 years old with urothelial cancer. The sequenced sample was PBMCs, obtained around atezolizumab (anti-PD-L1) treatment. CDR3 loop: CSLDWLYEQYF. DNA of the CDR3: TGCAGTCTGGACTGGCTCTACGAGCAGTACTTC.